The 5 T cell receptor beta chains below were found in one sample sequenced in a study of blood T cell repertoires in COVID-19. Clones were sequenced by immunoSEQ multiplex PCR, and TCRdb holds only the in-frame ones, with some missing. The top ten clones hold 4% to 5.5% of a sample with around 100,000 clones, around 82% of them seen once. Sequences were obtained from peripheral blood. These receptors were collected from a man in his sixties with acute or convalescent COVID-19.

The V and J genes are TRBV6-5 and TRBJ1-5; no firm D call. Trimming stripped 7 bases from V and 5 bases from J, with 6 bases between. Germline loops: CDR1 MNHEY, CDR2 SVGAGI. This CDR3 spans 11 amino acids. In DNA, the CDR3 is TGTGCCAGCACCCAGGATCAGCCCCAGCATTTT. This encodes CASTQDQPQHF.

The chain combines TRBV5-1 with TRBJ2-7; 8 bases line up with TRBD1. Germline lookup yields CDR1 SGHRS and CDR2 YFSETQ. The length of the CDR3 is 14 residues. The trim removed 4 bases at V and 5 bases at J, leaving 8 bases unmatched. The CDR3 DNA reads as TGCGCCAGCAGCGTCCAGGGGGCTCAAGACGAGCAGTACTTC. It specifies CASSVQGAQDEQYF.

This chain links TRBV7-3 with TRBJ1-6; D not certain. Germline loops: CDR1 SGHTA, CDR2 FQGTGA. The V and J ends lost 6 bases and 0 bases respectively, with 15 bases between them. The CDR3 runs to 17 residues. CDR3 sequence: CASSPDSDISYNSPLHF. The CDR3 DNA reads as TGTGCCAGCAGTCCCGATAGTGACATCTCCTATAATTCACCCCTCCACTTT.

This chain uses TRBV7-2 with TRBJ2-3; a weak D match, TRBD1 (5 bases). Trimming left V 4 bases short and J 1 base short, with 12 bases between. The CDR3 loop spans 15 amino acids. Germline CDR1 reads SGHTA; CDR2 reads FQGNSA. The CDR3: CASSSGPRRTDTQYF. CDR3 nucleotides: TGTGCCAGCAGCTCAGGGCCGAGGCGCACAGATACGCAGTATTTT.

The V and J genes are TRBV5-1 and TRBJ2-3; 7 bases align to TRBD1. The trim removed 4 bases at V and 2 bases at J, leaving 4 bases unmatched. The V gene's germline CDR1 is SGHRS and CDR2 YFSETQ. This CDR3 is 14 amino acids long. The CDR3 sequence: CASSEGQITDTQYF. The CDR3 bases are TGCGCCAGCAGCGAGGGACAGATCACAGATACGCAGTATTTT.